These 18 T cell receptor beta chains originate from one sample sequenced in a study of PD-L1 blockade in urothelial cancer. Clones were sequenced by immunoSEQ multiplex PCR, and TCRdb holds only the in-frame ones, with some missing. This table has about 51,000 clones, around 86% appearing once. The sequencing here drew on PBMCs, taken around atezolizumab (anti-PD-L1) treatment. The source of these receptors is a man aged 55-75 years with urothelial cancer.

The chain joins TRBV6-1 to TRBJ2-1, with TRBD2 matching 9 bases. The germline gives CDR1 MNHNS, CDR2 SASEGT. This CDR3 comprises 15 residues. J lost 7 bases, V lost 2 bases, and 6 bases had no gene match. CDR3: CASSELAGGQNEQFF. The CDR3 region has the DNA TGTGCCAGCAGTGAATTGGCGGGAGGGCAGAATGAGCAGTTCTTC.

The genes are TRBV10-3 and TRBJ2-2; possibly TRBD2 for D (5 bases). The germline CDR1 and CDR2 sequences are ENHRY and SYGVKD. Trimming took off 0 bases at V and 0 bases at J, with 11 bases between the two ends. The CDR3 covers 17 residues. The CDR3 here is CAISESKRITNTGELFF. CDR3 bases: TGTGCCATCAGTGAGTCAAAGCGGATTACGAACACCGGGGAGCTGTTTTTT.

The chain carries TRBV18 and TRBJ2-7; weak D call: TRBD2 (5 bases). Trimming left V 2 bases short and J 3 bases short, with 17 bases between. From germline, CDR1 is KGHSH and CDR2 LQKENI. The CDR3 consists of 16 residues. The CDR3 DNA reads as TGTGCCAGCTCACCATCTTTTTGGGAGAGAAACTACGAGCAGTACTTC. The encoded protein is CASSPSFWERNYEQYF. The full variable domain, with the rest looked up from reference TRBV18 and TRBJ2-7, is NAGVMQNPRHLVRRRGQEARLRCSPMKGHSHVYWYRQLPEEGLKFMVYLQKENIIDESGMPKERFSAEFPKEGPSILRIQQVVRGDSAAYFCASSPSFWERNYEQYFGPGTRLTVT.

The chain has TRBV4-3 and TRBJ2-6; TRBD1 agrees at 8 bases. J was trimmed by 2 bases and V by 1 base; bases with no gene match: 4. CDR3 length: 17 residues. In germline, CDR1 is LGHNA, CDR2 YSLEER. CDR3 nucleotides: TGCGCCAGCAGCCAAGGGACAGGGACGGCTGGGGCCAACGTCCTGACTTTC. As protein: CASSQGTGTAGANVLTF.

V usage is TRBV4-1 and J usage is TRBJ1-2; D is undetermined. Trimming shortened V by 1 base and J by 10 bases, and 13 bases separated the two germline ends. The CDR3 sequence is 13 residues long. Germline V gene sequence: CDR1 MGHRA, CDR2 YSYEKL. The CDR3 is CASSQGYFRDYTF. For the CDR3, the DNA is TGCGCCAGCAGCCAAGGATACTTTCGTGACTACACCTTC.

This clone was seen just once. The chain combines TRBV7-3 with TRBJ2-4; TRBD2 agrees at 8 bases. Losses at the gene ends were 1 base for V and 9 bases for J; bases not matched to a gene: 8. Looked up from germline, CDR1 is SGHTA and CDR2 is FQGTGA. This CDR3 is 15 amino acids long. DNA of the CDR3: TGTGCCAGCAGCTTAAATAGCGGGGAACTGAGCATTCAGTACTTC. Its protein product is CASSLNSGELSIQYF.

This sequence joins TRBV25-1 and TRBJ2-3; 10 bases align to TRBD2. This CDR3 has 15 amino acids. The junction had 9 bases not matched to a gene; V was cut back by 10 bases and J by 2 bases. Looked up from germline, CDR1 is MGHDK and CDR2 is SYGVNS. The CDR3 DNA sequence: TGTGCCAACATGATAGCGGGGGGTTACACAGATACGCAGTATTTT. Translated, it gives CANMIAGGYTDTQYF.

This chain joins TRBV9 and TRBJ2-5; D is perhaps TRBD1 (6 bases). The CDR3 contains 15 residues. CDR1 and CDR2 (germline): SGDLS, YYNGEE. The V end was cut by 4 bases, the J end by 5 bases, with 18 bases between. CDR3 sequence reads: CASSPGVGAGETQYF. The CDR3 DNA reads TGTGCCAGCAGCCCCGGGGTGGGGGCAGGGGAGACCCAGTACTTC.

The V and J genes are TRBV10-3 and TRBJ1-5; 9 nucleotides match TRBD1. Germline trimming cut 5 bases from V and 5 bases from J; bases unmatched to any gene: 10. Germline V CDR1 and CDR2: ENHRY, SYGVKD. The CDR3 length is 16 residues. This chain's CDR3 is CAISKTAGTGYQPQHF. In DNA form, the CDR3 reads TGTGCCATCAGTAAAACAGCTGGGACAGGGTATCAGCCCCAGCATTTT.

The chain links TRBV10-3 to TRBJ2-7, with 7 nucleotides matching TRBD1. The V gene end was trimmed by 2 bases and the J gene end by 7 bases; junction bases not matched to a gene: 11. The CDR3 spans 15 residues. From germline, CDR1 is ENHRY and CDR2 SYGVKD. As DNA, the CDR3 is TGTGCCATCAGTGAGACCCGGGACAGAGCTGGGGAGCAGTACTTC. It yields the protein CAISETRDRAGEQYF.

V gene TRBV6-6 combines with J gene TRBJ2-1; a weak D match, TRBD2 (5 bases). V was clipped by 4 bases and J by 4 bases, with 14 bases between them. The CDR3 runs to 15 residues. The germline gives CDR1 MNHNY, CDR2 SVGAGI (reference sequence). The CDR3 DNA follows: TGTGCCAGCAGTTTACTGGCGGGTCATTACAATGAGCAGTTCTTC. The encoded protein is CASSLLAGHYNEQFF.

The rearrangement uses TRBV5-6 and TRBJ2-6, with TRBD1 matching over 10 bases. The CDR3 consists of 18 residues. Trimming took 1 base from V and 3 from J; bases not matched to a gene: 7. Per germline, CDR1 SGHDT and CDR2 YYEEEE. The CDR3: CASSLRDRGTIGANVLTF. The CDR3 nucleotides are TGTGCCAGCAGCTTGAGGGACAGGGGAACCATTGGGGCCAACGTCCTGACTTTC.

The chain joins TRBV5-6 to TRBJ2-3; 10 bases map to TRBD2. V gave up 7 bases and J gave up 2 bases; unmatched junction bases: 16. The CDR3 has 18 residues. The germline gives CDR1 SGHDT, CDR2 YYEEEE. The CDR3 spells CASSSTSGPSAITDTQYF. The CDR3, as DNA: TGTGCCAGCTCGTCGACTAGCGGGCCCTCCGCGATCACAGATACGCAGTATTTT.

This chain links TRBV7-6 with TRBJ1-1; 9 bases align to TRBD1. This CDR3 contains 15 residues. Germline trimming cut 5 bases from V and 3 bases from J; bases unmatched to any gene: 7. Germline loops: CDR1 SGHVS, CDR2 FNYEAQ. The CDR3 region is CASSQTGGRDTEAFF. The CDR3 DNA is TGTGCCAGCAGCCAAACAGGGGGCAGGGACACTGAAGCTTTCTTT.

The count of this clone is one. This chain uses TRBV19 with TRBJ1-2; the match to TRBD1 covers 8 bases. Germline loops: CDR1 LNHDA, CDR2 SQIVND (reference sequence). The CDR3 loop spans 14 amino acids. V trimming: 4 bases; J trimming: 5 bases; junction bases outside the gene matches: 6. CDR3 coding DNA: TGTGCCAGTAGTAAGGGACAGGAGGGGTATGGCTACACCTTC. Protein: CASSKGQEGYGYTF.

The genes are TRBV5-6 and TRBJ1-2; 7 bases are a match to TRBD1. The CDR3 covers 17 residues. Germline lookup yields CDR1 SGHDT and CDR2 YYEEEE. V was pared by 3 bases and J by 2 bases, with 13 bases of the junction left unmatched. The CDR3: CASSSLWRDRSNYGYTF. The CDR3 DNA reads as TGTGCCAGCAGCTCCCTTTGGCGGGACAGATCGAACTATGGCTACACCTTC.

The V and J genes are TRBV11-1 and TRBJ2-5, with TRBD1 identical over 8 bases. CDR3 length equals 14 residues. V trimming: 4 bases; J trimming: 5 bases; junction bases outside the gene matches: 6. The germline gives CDR1 SGHAT, CDR2 FQDESV (reference sequence). The CDR3: CASSSRGRKETQYF. CDR3 DNA: TGTGCCAGCAGCTCCAGGGGGCGCAAGGAGACCCAGTACTTC.

The chain has TRBV18 and TRBJ2-1; 10 bases line up with TRBD2. CDR1 is KGHSH and CDR2 is LQKENI in the germline V gene. V was pared by 3 bases and J by 0 bases, with 5 bases of the junction left unmatched. The CDR3 spans 17 residues. The CDR3 DNA sequence: TGTGCCAGCTCACCTCAGCGGGAGGGCCTCTCCTACAATGAGCAGTTCTTC. Encoded protein: CASSPQREGLSYNEQFF.